The clone carrying this T cell receptor beta chain was seen many times. Germline is not matched at one junction end, which may reflect a read error. This sample is part of a study of neurological immune-mediated disorders. The cDNA was synthesized by 5'RACE incorporating 10-nucleotide random UMIs. One entry per CDR3 protein, called by TCRdb with MiXCR from the 5' RACE reads. This table holds 84,000 or so distinct CDR3 sequences, over 10% found once. The CDR3 consists of 17 residues. Germline V gene sequence: CDR1 LNHNV, CDR2 YYDKDF (reference sequence). Time point defined: longitudinal time-point 2. The genes are TRBV15 and TRBJ2-5; 11 bases match TRBD2. Sequencing was carried out using PBMCs. The sequence was obtained from a female donor with HTLV-1-associated myelopathy (HAM/TSP). The CDR3 nucleotides are TGTGCTACCAGCAGATTAGCGGGGGGGCGTATCGGAGAGACCCAGTACTTC. It encodes CATSRLAGGRIGETQYF.